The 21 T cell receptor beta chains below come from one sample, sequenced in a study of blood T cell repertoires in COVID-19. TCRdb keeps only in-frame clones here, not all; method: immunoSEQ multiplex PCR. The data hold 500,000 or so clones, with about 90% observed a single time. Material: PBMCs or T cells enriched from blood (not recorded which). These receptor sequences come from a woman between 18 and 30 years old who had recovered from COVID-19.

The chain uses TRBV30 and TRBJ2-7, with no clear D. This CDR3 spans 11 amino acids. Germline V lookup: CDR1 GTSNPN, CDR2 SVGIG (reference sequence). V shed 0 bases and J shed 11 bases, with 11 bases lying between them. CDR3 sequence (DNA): TGTGCCTGGAGTGTATCTCAAGCCAAGTACTTC. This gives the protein CAWSVSQAKYF.

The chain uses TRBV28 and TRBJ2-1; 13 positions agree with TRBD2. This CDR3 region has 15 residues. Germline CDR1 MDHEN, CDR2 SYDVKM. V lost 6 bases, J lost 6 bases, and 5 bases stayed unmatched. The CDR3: CASRPTSGGGNEQFF. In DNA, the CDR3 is TGTGCCAGCAGACCTACTAGCGGGGGGGGCAATGAGCAGTTCTTC.

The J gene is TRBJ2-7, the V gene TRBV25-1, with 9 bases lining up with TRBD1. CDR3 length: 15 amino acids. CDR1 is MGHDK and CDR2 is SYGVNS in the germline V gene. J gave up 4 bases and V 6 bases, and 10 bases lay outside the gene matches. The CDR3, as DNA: TGTGCCAGCAGGGGGGAGGCGGACAGGGGTTACGAGCAGTACTTC. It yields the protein CASRGEADRGYEQYF.

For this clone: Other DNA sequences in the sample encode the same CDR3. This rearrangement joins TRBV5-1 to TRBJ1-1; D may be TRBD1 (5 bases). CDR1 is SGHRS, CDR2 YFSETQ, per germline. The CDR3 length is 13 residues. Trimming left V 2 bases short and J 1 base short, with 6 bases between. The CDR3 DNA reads TGCGCCAGCAGCTTCGGGGGGAACACTGAAGCTTTCTTT. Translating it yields CASSFGGNTEAFF.

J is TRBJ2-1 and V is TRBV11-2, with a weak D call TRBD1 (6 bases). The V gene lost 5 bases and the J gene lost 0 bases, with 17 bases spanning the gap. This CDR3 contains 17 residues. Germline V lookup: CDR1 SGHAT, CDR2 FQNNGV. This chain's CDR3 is CASSHGRGLSSYNEQFF. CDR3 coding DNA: TGTGCCAGCAGCCACGGCAGGGGCCTTAGCTCCTACAATGAGCAGTTCTTC.

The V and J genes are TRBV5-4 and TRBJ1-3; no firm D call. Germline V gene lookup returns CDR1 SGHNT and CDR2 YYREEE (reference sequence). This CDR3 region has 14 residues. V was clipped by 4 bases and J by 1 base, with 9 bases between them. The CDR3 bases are TGTGCCAGCAGCCCTCAGTCGTCTGGAAACACCATATATTTT. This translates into CASSPQSSGNTIYF.

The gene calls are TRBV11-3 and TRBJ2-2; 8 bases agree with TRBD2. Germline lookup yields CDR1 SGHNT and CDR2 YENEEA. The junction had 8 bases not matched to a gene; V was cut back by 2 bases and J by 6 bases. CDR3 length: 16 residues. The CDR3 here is CASSLSAGTRSGELFF. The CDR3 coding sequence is TGTGCCAGCAGCTTAAGTGCCGGGACTAGGTCCGGGGAGCTGTTTTTT.

CDR3 in amino acids: CASSTMNFRTGYGYTF. For the CDR3, the DNA is TGTGCCAGTAGTACGATGAATTTCCGGACAGGCTATGGCTACACCTTC. J is TRBJ1-2 and V is TRBV19; TRBD1 agrees at 7 bases. Germline loops: CDR1 LNHDA, CDR2 SQIVND (reference sequence). The V and J ends lost 4 bases and 4 bases, in that order; junction bases with no gene match: 12. The CDR3 loop spans 16 amino acids.

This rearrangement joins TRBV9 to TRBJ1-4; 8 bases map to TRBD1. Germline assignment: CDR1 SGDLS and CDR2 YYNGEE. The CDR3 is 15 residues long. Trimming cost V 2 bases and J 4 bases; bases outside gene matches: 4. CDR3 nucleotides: TGTGCCAGCAGCGTTACAGGGGGAAATAATGAAAAACTGTTTTTT. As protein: CASSVTGGNNEKLFF.

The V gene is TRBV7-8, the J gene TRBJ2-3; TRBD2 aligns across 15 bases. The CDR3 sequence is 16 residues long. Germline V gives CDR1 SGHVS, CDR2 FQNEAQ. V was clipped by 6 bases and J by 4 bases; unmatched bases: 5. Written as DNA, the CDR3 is TGTGCCAGCAGGGCCCGGACTAGCGGGGGGGCAGATACGCAGTATTTT. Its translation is CASRARTSGGADTQYF.

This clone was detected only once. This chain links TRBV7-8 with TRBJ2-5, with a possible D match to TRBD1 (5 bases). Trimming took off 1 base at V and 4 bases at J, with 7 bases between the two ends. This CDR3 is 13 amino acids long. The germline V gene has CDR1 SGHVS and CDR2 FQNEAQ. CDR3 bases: TGTGCCAGCAGCTTAGGGGGCCTAGAGACCCAGTACTTC. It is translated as CASSLGGLETQYF.

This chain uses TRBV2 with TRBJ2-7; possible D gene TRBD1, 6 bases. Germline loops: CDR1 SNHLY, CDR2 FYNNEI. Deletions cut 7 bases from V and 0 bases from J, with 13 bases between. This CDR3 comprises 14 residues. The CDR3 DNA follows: TGTGCCAGCAAGTTGGACAGCCCCTCCTACGAGCAGTACTTC. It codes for CASKLDSPSYEQYF. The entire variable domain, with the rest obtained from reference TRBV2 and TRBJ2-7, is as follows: EPEVTQTPSHQVTQMGQEVILRCVPISNHLYFYWYRQILGQKVEFLVSFYNNEISEKSEIFDDQFSVERPDGSNFTLKIRSTKLEDSAMYFCASKLDSPSYEQYFGPGTRLTVT.

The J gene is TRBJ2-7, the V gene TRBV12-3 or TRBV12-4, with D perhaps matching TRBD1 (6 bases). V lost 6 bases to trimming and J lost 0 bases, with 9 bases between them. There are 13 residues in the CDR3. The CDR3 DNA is TGTGCCAGCAGCCGACAGGCCTCCTACGAGCAGTACTTC. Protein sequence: CASSRQASYEQYF.

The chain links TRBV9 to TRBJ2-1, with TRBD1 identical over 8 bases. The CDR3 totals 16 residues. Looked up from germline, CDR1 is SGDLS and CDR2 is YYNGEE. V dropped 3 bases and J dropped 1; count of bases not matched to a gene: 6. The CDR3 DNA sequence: TGTGCCAGCAGCGACGGACAGGGCTATTCCTACAATGAGCAGTTCTTC. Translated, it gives CASSDGQGYSYNEQFF.

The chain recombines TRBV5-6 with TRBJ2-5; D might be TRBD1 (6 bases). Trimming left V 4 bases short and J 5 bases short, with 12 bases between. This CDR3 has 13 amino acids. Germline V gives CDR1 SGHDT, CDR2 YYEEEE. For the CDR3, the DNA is TGTGCCAGCAGCCCAACAGGGTACGAGACCCAGTACTTC. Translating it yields CASSPTGYETQYF.

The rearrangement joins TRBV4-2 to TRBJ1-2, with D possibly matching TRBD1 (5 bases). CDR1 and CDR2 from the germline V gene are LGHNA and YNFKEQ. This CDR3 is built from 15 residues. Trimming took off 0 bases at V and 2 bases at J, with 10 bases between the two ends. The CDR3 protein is CASSQDDGGNYGYTF. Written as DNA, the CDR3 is TGTGCCAGCAGCCAAGACGACGGGGGGAACTATGGCTACACCTTC.

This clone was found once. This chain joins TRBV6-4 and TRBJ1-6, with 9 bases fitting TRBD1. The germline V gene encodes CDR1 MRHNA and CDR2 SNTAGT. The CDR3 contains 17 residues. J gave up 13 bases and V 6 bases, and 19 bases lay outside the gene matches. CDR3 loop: CASSRTTTGTGSYPLHF. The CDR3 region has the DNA TGTGCCAGCAGCAGAACTACCACCGGGACAGGGAGTTATCCCCTCCACTTT.

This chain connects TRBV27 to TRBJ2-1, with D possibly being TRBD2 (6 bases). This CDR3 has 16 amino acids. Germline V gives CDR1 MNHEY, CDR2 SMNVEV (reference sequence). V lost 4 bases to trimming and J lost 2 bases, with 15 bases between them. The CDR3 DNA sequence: TGTGCCAGCAGTTCTGGGCGGGGAGTCCCCTACAATGAGCAGTTCTTC. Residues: CASSSGRGVPYNEQFF.

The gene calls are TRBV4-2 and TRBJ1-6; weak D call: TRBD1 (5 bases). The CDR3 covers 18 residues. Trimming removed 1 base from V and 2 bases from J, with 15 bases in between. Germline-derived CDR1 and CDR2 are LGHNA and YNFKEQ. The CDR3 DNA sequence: TGTGCCAGCAGCCAAGTTCAGGGTATGGTCACCTATAATTCACCCCTCCACTTT. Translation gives CASSQVQGMVTYNSPLHF.

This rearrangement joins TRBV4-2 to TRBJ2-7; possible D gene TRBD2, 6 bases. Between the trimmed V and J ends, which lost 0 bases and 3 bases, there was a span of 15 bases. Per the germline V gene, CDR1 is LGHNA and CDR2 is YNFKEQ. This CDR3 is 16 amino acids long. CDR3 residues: CASSQEDGLGGYEQYF. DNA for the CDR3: TGTGCCAGCAGCCAAGAGGACGGACTGGGAGGCTACGAGCAGTACTTC.

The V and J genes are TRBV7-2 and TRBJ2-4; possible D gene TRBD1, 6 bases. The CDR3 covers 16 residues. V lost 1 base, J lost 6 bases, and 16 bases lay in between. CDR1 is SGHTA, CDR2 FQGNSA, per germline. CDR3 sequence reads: CASSLGGLGGGNIQYF. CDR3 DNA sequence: TGTGCCAGCAGCTTAGGTGGTCTTGGGGGCGGAAACATTCAGTACTTC. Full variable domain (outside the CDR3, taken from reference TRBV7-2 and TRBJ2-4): GAGVSQSPSNKVTEKGKDVELRCDPISGHTALYWYRQSLGQGLEFLIYFQGNSAPDKSGLPSDRFSAERTGGSVSTLTIQRTQQEDSAVYLCASSLGGLGGGNIQYFGAGTRLSVL.